One sample yielded the 2 T cell receptor beta chains listed below, sequenced in a study of CD8+ T cells in alopecia areata. Sequencing used cDNA as its template, made by extracting RNA and reverse transcribing it. The data were produced by immunoSEQ multiplex PCR, yet TCRdb's version contains in-frame clones alone and is incomplete. This sample has 90,000 to 100,000 clones, with 61% found just once. Treatment defined: oral pan-JAK inhibitor, 5-10 mg twice daily. The source material was CD8+ T cells sorted from blood, sampled at week 4, from a patient treated with tofacitinib. These receptors were collected from a human donor with alopecia areata.

J is TRBJ2-7 and V is TRBV27; either TRBD1 or TRBD2 may supply D (5 bases each). The CDR3 covers 13 residues. V lost 4 bases to trimming and J lost 5 bases, with 12 bases between them. The V gene's germline CDR1 is MNHEY and CDR2 SMNVEV (reference sequence). DNA for the CDR3: TGTGCCAGCAGTTCAGGGTACGGGAACGAGCAGTACTTC. Its translation is CASSSGYGNEQYF.

The V call is TRBV29-1, the J call TRBJ2-1, with D possibly matching TRBD2 (6 bases). Germline CDR1 is SQVTM and CDR2 is ANQGSEA. The CDR3 is made up of 15 amino acids. V dropped 3 bases and J dropped 2 bases, with 14 bases sitting between them. The CDR3 loop is CSVEGLALAYNEQFF. CDR3 bases: TGCAGCGTTGAGGGGCTAGCGCTTGCCTACAATGAGCAGTTCTTC.